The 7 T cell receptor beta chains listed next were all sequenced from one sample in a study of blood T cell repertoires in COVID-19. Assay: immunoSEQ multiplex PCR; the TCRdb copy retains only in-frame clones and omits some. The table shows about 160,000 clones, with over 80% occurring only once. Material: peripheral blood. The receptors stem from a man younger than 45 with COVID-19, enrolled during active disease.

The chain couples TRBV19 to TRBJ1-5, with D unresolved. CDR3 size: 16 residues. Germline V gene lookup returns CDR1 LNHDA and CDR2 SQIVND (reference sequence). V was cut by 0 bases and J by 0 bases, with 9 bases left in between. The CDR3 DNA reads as TGTGCCAGTAGTATAGACGTCGGGTATAGCAATCAGCCCCAGCATTTT. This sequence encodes CASSIDVGYSNQPQHF.

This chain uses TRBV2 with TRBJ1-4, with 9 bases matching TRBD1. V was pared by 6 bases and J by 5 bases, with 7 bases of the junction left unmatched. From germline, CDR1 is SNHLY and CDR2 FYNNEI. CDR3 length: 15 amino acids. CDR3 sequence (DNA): TGTGCCAGCAGGGAACGACAGGGGGAGAATGAAAAACTGTTTTTT. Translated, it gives CASRERQGENEKLFF.

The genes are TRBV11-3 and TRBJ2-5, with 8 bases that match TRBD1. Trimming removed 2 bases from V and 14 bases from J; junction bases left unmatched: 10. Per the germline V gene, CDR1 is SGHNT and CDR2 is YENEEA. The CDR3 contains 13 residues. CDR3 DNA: TGTGCCAGCAGCTTAAATGGACAGGGTACACATTACTTC. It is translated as CASSLNGQGTHYF.

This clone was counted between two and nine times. The DNA of the CDR3 is TGTGCCAGCAGCTTCCCTGGAGGAGACGGACTTAATGAAAAACTGTTTTTT. Translating gives CASSFPGGDGLNEKLFF. The rearrangement joins TRBV7-9 to TRBJ1-4; no definite D call. This CDR3 is 17 amino acids long. Trimming removed 3 bases from V and 4 bases from J, with 18 bases in between. The germline V gene has CDR1 SEHNR and CDR2 FQNEAQ (reference sequence).

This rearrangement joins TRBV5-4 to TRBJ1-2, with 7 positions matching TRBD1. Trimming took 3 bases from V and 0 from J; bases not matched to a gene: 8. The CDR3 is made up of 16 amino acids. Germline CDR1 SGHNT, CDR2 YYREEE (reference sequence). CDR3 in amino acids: CASSWDRRSSNYGYTF. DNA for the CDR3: TGTGCCAGCAGCTGGGACAGACGATCCTCTAACTATGGCTACACCTTC. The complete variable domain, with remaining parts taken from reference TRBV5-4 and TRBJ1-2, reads ETGVTQSPTHLIKTRGQQVTLRCSSQSGHNTVSWYQQALGQGPQFIFQYYREEENGRGNFPPRFSGLQFPNYSSELNVNALELDDSALYLCASSWDRRSSNYGYTFGSGTRLTVV.

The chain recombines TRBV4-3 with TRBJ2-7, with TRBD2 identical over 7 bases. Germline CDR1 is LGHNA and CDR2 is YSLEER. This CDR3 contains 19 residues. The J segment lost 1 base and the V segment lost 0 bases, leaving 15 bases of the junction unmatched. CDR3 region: CASSQDLLGLAEISYEQYF. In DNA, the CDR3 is TGCGCCAGCAGCCAAGATCTCCTCGGGCTAGCGGAAATATCCTACGAGCAGTACTTC.

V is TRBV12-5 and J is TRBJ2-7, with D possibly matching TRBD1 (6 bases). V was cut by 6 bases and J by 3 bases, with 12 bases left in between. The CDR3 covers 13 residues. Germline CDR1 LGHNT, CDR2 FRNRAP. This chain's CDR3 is CASGTAQGYEQYF. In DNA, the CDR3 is TGTGCTAGTGGGACCGCACAGGGCTACGAGCAGTACTTC.